What follows are 26 T cell receptor beta chains derived from one specimen sequenced in a study of early T cells in non-severe SARS-CoV-2 infection. TCRdb redid the calling of the 5' RACE reads with MiXCR, one entry per CDR3 protein. Of tens of thousands of distinct CDR3 sequences listed, 8% to 13% are singletons. The sample consisted of whole blood. Receptors were obtained from an adult who was a healthcare worker with PCR-confirmed SARS-CoV-2 infection or an uninfected control (not recorded which).

This clonotype has a count of ten or more. The rearrangement links TRBV18 to TRBJ2-1, with D tentatively TRBD1 (6 bases). With 0 bases removed from V and 0 bases from J, the gap between germline ends came to 6 bases. The CDR3 length is 15 residues. In germline, CDR1 is KGHSH, CDR2 LQKENI. Written as DNA, the CDR3 is TGTGCCAGCTCACCACCGGACAGCTCCTACAATGAGCAGTTCTTC. Translation: CASSPPDSSYNEQFF.

Many counts were recorded for this clonotype. The chain has TRBV6-5 and TRBJ2-3, with TRBD1 matching 7 bases. This CDR3 is built from 14 residues. V lost 5 bases, J lost 4 bases, and 6 bases stayed unmatched. The germline V gene encodes CDR1 MNHEY and CDR2 SVGAGI. CDR3 residues: CASSTGVSADTQYF. CDR3 in DNA: TGTGCCAGCAGTACAGGGGTCTCGGCAGATACGCAGTATTTT.

This clonotype has a count of ten or more. The J gene is TRBJ2-1, the V gene TRBV5-1, with D perhaps TRBD2 (5 bases). The CDR3 is made up of 16 amino acids. Germline-derived CDR1 and CDR2 are SGHRS and YFSETQ. Trimming took off 2 bases at V and 1 base at J, with 13 bases between the two ends. The CDR3, as DNA: TGCGCCAGCAGCTTTTCGGAGGTTACGTCCTACAATGAGCAGTTCTTC. This translates into CASSFSEVTSYNEQFF.

This clonotype was seen repeatedly, ten times or more. This chain uses TRBV19 with TRBJ2-7; D remains unclear. V dropped 2 bases and J dropped 3 bases, with 8 bases sitting between them. The length of the CDR3 is 13 residues. Germline CDR1 LNHDA, CDR2 SQIVND (reference sequence). Here the CDR3 reads CASSINDLYEQYF. CDR3 nucleotide sequence: TGTGCCAGTAGTATAAACGACCTCTACGAGCAGTACTTC.

This clonotype was seen a handful of times. The J gene is TRBJ2-2, the V gene TRBV24-1, with D tentatively TRBD2 (6 bases). The germline V gene encodes CDR1 KGHDR and CDR2 SFDVKD. This CDR3 is built from 18 residues. V lost 0 bases and J lost 2, with 15 bases in between. This CDR3 is CATSDLQGRGINTGELFF. The CDR3, as DNA: TGTGCCACCAGTGATTTGCAGGGTCGGGGGATTAACACCGGGGAGCTGTTTTTT.

This clonotype occurred a few times. CDR3 residues: CASSVDPSGRETQYF. DNA for the CDR3: TGTGCCAGCAGCGTAGATCCTAGCGGGAGAGAGACCCAGTACTTC. The chain links TRBV9 to TRBJ2-5; 10 positions agree with TRBD2. Germline assignment: CDR1 SGDLS and CDR2 YYNGEE. V dropped 0 bases and J dropped 4; count of bases not matched to a gene: 3. The CDR3 is made up of 15 amino acids.

On this clonotype itself: The junction shows a germline mismatch at one end, possibly a read error. The CDR3 reads CSGPDRNF. The DNA for the CDR3 is TGCAGCGGACCAGATCGGAATTTT. J is TRBJ2-3 and V is TRBV29-1, with no clear D. The CDR3 runs 8 residues. Germline CDR1 reads SQVTM; CDR2 reads ANQGSEA.

This clonotype was counted many times. This chain connects TRBV6-1 to TRBJ1-6; D is possibly TRBD1 (5 bases). CDR1 is MNHNS and CDR2 is SASEGT in the germline V gene. The CDR3 spans 11 residues. Trimming left V 11 bases short and J 10 bases short, with 12 bases between. CDR3 bases: TGTGCCTCACAGCGGGGGTCACCCCTCCACTTT. It codes for CASQRGSPLHF.

This clonotype was counted a few times. The chain has TRBV20-1 and TRBJ2-1; 10 nucleotides match TRBD2. The junction had 9 bases not matched to a gene; V was cut back by 3 bases and J by 4 bases. The CDR3 totals 16 residues. Germline values: CDR1 DFQATT, CDR2 SNEGSKA (reference sequence). CDR3: CSARDDTSGVYNEQFF. CDR3 DNA sequence: TGCAGTGCTAGGGACGACACTAGCGGGGTATACAATGAGCAGTTCTTC.

This clonotype occurred many times. The chain uses TRBV7-2 and TRBJ2-7; D is uncertain. Germline V gene data show CDR1 as SGHTA and CDR2 as FQGNSA. The V and J ends lost 4 bases and 2 bases respectively, with 15 bases between them. The CDR3 is made up of 15 amino acids. CDR3 nucleotide sequence: TGTGCCAGCAGCTCACCCCGTCCCGCGGCCTACGAGCAGTACTTC. It is translated as CASSSPRPAAYEQYF.

Ten or more counts support this clonotype. The chain joins TRBV10-3 to TRBJ1-2; D gene unclear. CDR3 length: 13 residues. CDR1 and CDR2 from the germline V gene are ENHRY and SYGVKD. Trimming removed 6 bases at V and 3 bases at J, with 11 bases between. Written as DNA, the CDR3 is TGTGCCATCAGGGACGGGGAGGACTATGGCTACACCTTC. Translated: CAIRDGEDYGYTF.

This clonotype was picked up many times. This chain connects TRBV19 to TRBJ2-1, with a possible D match to TRBD2 (6 bases). Deletions cut 3 bases from V and 2 bases from J, with 14 bases between. The CDR3 covers 16 residues. Germline CDR1 and CDR2: LNHDA and SQIVND (reference sequence). CDR3 loop: CASSISGGVAYNEQFF. CDR3 sequence (DNA): TGTGCCAGTAGTATTAGCGGCGGGGTCGCCTACAATGAGCAGTTCTTC.

V usage is TRBV2 and J usage is TRBJ2-1; 12 bases map to TRBD1. The V and J ends lost 6 bases and 5 bases, in that order; junction bases with no gene match: 5. Germline V lookup: CDR1 SNHLY, CDR2 FYNNEI. CDR3 length equals 15 residues. CDR3 nucleotide sequence: TGTGCCAGCAGAGGGACAGGGGGCCGTAACAATGAGCAGTTCTTC. It is translated as CASRGTGGRNNEQFF.

The chain is built from TRBV5-1 and TRBJ2-7; D uncertain. Trimming took off 2 bases at V and 4 bases at J, with 13 bases between the two ends. The CDR3 length is 14 residues. Germline V gene lookup returns CDR1 SGHRS and CDR2 YFSETQ. The CDR3 loop reads CASSFRNVGYEQYF. The CDR3, as DNA: TGCGCCAGCAGCTTCCGGAACGTTGGGTACGAGCAGTACTTC.

CDR3 DNA: TGCAGCGCCCAGGGGACTCGGGGCTACACCTTC. Protein product: CSAQGTRGYTF. The chain employs TRBV29-1 and TRBJ1-2, with a possible D match to TRBD1 (6 bases). The CDR3 contains 11 residues. From germline, CDR1 is SQVTM and CDR2 ANQGSEA. Deletions cut 7 bases from V and 8 bases from J, with 14 bases between.

This clonotype was seen only a few times. The chain joins TRBV2 to TRBJ2-7; no clear D. Germline values: CDR1 SNHLY, CDR2 FYNNEI. This CDR3 is 14 amino acids long. The germline V and J ends were trimmed by 6 bases and 0 bases, with 12 bases remaining between them. CDR3 DNA: TGTGCCAGCAGGGTGGACGCGAGCTCCTACGAGCAGTACTTC. It codes for CASRVDASSYEQYF.

This chain connects TRBV29-1 to TRBJ2-3, with 7 bases that match TRBD2. V lost 0 bases to trimming and J lost 4 bases; unmatched junction nucleotides: 7. The germline V gene has CDR1 SQVTM and CDR2 ANQGSEA. There are 15 residues in the CDR3. CDR3 amino acids: CSVEEWGGRADTQYF. The CDR3 nucleotides are TGCAGCGTTGAAGAATGGGGGGGTCGGGCAGATACGCAGTATTTT.

The sample holds many counts of this clonotype. The chain carries TRBV7-2 and TRBJ2-7, with 8 bases fitting TRBD1. V dropped 6 bases and J dropped 13; count of bases not matched to a gene: 11. The CDR3 is 12 residues long. The germline V gene has CDR1 SGHTA and CDR2 FQGNSA. The CDR3 spells CASSWTDRVLYF. The CDR3 DNA is TGTGCCAGCAGTTGGACGGACAGGGTCCTCTACTTC.

This clonotype was picked up many times. This rearrangement joins TRBV6-5 to TRBJ1-6; no definite D call. V lost 5 bases and J lost 7, with 12 bases in between. Looked up from germline, CDR1 is MNHEY and CDR2 is SVGAGI. CDR3 length: 14 residues. Written as DNA, the CDR3 is TGTGCCAGCAGTCGGGCCGCCCGGAATTCACCCCTCCACTTT. Encoded protein: CASSRAARNSPLHF.

The rearrangement uses TRBV29-1 and TRBJ1-1; D not resolved. This CDR3 has 10 residues. V was shortened by 7 bases and J by 3 bases, with 6 bases between the two germline ends. CDR1 is SQVTM and CDR2 is ANQGSEA in the germline V gene. This CDR3 is CSARDTEAFF. CDR3 nucleotides: TGCAGCGCTAGGGACACTGAAGCTTTCTTT.

V usage is TRBV6-2 or TRBV6-3 and J usage is TRBJ2-2; D tentatively fits TRBD1 or TRBD2 (5 bases each). Germline V lookup: CDR1 MNHEY, CDR2 SVGEGT. Trimming cost V 4 bases and J 5 bases, with 14 bases left between them. The CDR3 extends over 15 amino acids. The CDR3 bases are TGTGCCAGCAGTTGGGACCCTAGAAATACCGGGGAGCTGTTTTTT. Protein: CASSWDPRNTGELFF.

This clonotype was counted at least ten times. J is TRBJ2-3 and V is TRBV6-2 or TRBV6-3, with 12 bases identical to TRBD1. The J segment lost 5 bases and the V segment lost 6 bases, leaving 12 bases of the junction unmatched. The CDR3 is 17 residues long. The germline V gene has CDR1 MNHEY and CDR2 SVGEGT. CDR3 in amino acids: CASSSTTGTGGRDTQYF. In DNA form, the CDR3 reads TGTGCCAGCAGCAGTACGACCGGGACAGGGGGCAGAGATACGCAGTATTTT.

This clonotype was picked up many times. The chain couples TRBV7-3 to TRBJ2-1; D might be TRBD1 (6 bases). This CDR3 is built from 17 residues. V was cut by 4 bases and J by 0 bases, with 16 bases left in between. In germline, CDR1 is SGHTA, CDR2 FQGTGA. For the CDR3, the DNA is TGTGCCAGCAGCTACAGGGCTGTGGGGAGCTCCTACAATGAGCAGTTCTTC. Amino acids: CASSYRAVGSSYNEQFF.

This clonotype was recorded a few times. The CDR3 is CASSLAPIQPQHF. The CDR3 region has the DNA TGTGCCAGCAGCTTGGCTCCAATTCAGCCCCAGCATTTT. V and J are TRBV7-8 and TRBJ1-5; D remains ambiguous. V shed 3 bases and J shed 6 bases, with 9 bases lying between them. From germline, CDR1 is SGHVS and CDR2 FQNEAQ. This CDR3 contains 13 residues.

This clonotype was counted many times. The chain employs TRBV2 and TRBJ1-3; possible D gene TRBD1, 5 bases. The CDR3 covers 18 residues. The germline V gene has CDR1 SNHLY and CDR2 FYNNEI. Trimming removed 3 bases from V and 0 bases from J, with 18 bases in between. CDR3 bases: TGTGCCAGCAGTGATTTTTGGGCAGGGAAAATCTCTGGAAACACCATATATTTT. It encodes CASSDFWAGKISGNTIYF. The full variable domain, its missing parts supplied by reference TRBV2 and TRBJ1-3, is EPEVTQTPSHQVTQMGQEVILRCVPISNHLYFYWYRQILGQKVEFLVSFYNNEISEKSEIFDDQFSVERPDGSNFTLKIRSTKLEDSAMYFCASSDFWAGKISGNTIYFGEGSWLTVV.

This clonotype has more than one count but fewer than ten. The chain couples TRBV7-2 to TRBJ2-7, with no clear D. Deletions cut 5 bases from V and 1 base from J, with 6 bases between. The CDR3 totals 12 residues. Germline V gene sequence: CDR1 SGHTA, CDR2 FQGNSA. The CDR3 reads CASSPPSYEQYF. The CDR3 nucleotides read TGTGCCAGCAGCCCGCCTTCCTACGAGCAGTACTTC.